These 22 T cell receptor beta chains were sequenced from one sample in a study of blood T cell repertoires in COVID-19 (TCRdb year 2020). The library was generated by the immunoSEQ multiplex PCR assay. The source is immuneACCESS, and TCRdb retained only in-frame sequences with V and J called. Part of the clones is not carried over; for the studies checked, unresolved V genes explain less than half of this, and the remainder is unexplained. This sample comprises 140,000 to 150,000 clones, 88% of them detected only once. The ten largest clones represent 1.2% of the sample. The specimen sequenced was PBMCs or T cells enriched from blood (not recorded which). Every receptor here comes from a woman younger than 45 with acute COVID-19.

The chain joins TRBV6-5 to TRBJ2-1; 15 bases map to TRBD2. From germline, CDR1 is MNHEY and CDR2 SVGAGI. V shed 4 bases, J shed 6 bases, and the junction held 4 bases outside the gene matches. There are 16 residues in the CDR3. The CDR3 DNA sequence: TGTGCCAGCAGTTTTGGACTAGCGGGAGGGCTCAATGAGCAGTTCTTC. It yields the protein CASSFGLAGGLNEQFF.

V gene TRBV10-3 combines with J gene TRBJ2-7; perhaps TRBD1 as D (5 bases). Between the trimmed V and J ends, which lost 4 bases and 2 bases, there was a span of 12 bases. The CDR3 covers 14 residues. The germline V gene encodes CDR1 ENHRY and CDR2 SYGVKD. The CDR3: CAISGTQGAYEQYF. CDR3 bases: TGTGCCATCAGTGGGACACAAGGGGCCTACGAGCAGTACTTC.

This clone was recorded once. This rearrangement joins TRBV5-4 to TRBJ2-4; D is unresolved. The V gene's germline CDR1 is SGHNT and CDR2 YYREEE (reference sequence). The CDR3 runs to 14 residues. V lost 3 bases and J lost 0, with 7 bases in between. The CDR3 DNA is TGTGCCAGCAGCTCCCCTATAGCCAAAAACATTCAGTACTTC. It translates to CASSSPIAKNIQYF. The entire variable domain, with the rest obtained from reference TRBV5-4 and TRBJ2-4, is as follows: ETGVTQSPTHLIKTRGQQVTLRCSSQSGHNTVSWYQQALGQGPQFIFQYYREEENGRGNFPPRFSGLQFPNYSSELNVNALELDDSALYLCASSSPIAKNIQYFGAGTRLSVL.

The V call is TRBV11-2, the J call TRBJ2-3; TRBD2 might be the D (5 bases). V lost 1 base and J 9 bases, leaving 14 bases between the germline ends. CDR3 length: 14 amino acids. The germline V gene encodes CDR1 SGHAT and CDR2 FQNNGV. The CDR3 region has the DNA TGTGCCAGCAGCTTAGGGAGGCCAACGGACACGCAGTATTTT. Amino acid sequence: CASSLGRPTDTQYF.

V and J are TRBV7-2 and TRBJ2-1, with TRBD2 identical over 15 bases. Germline CDR1 reads SGHTA; CDR2 reads FQGNSA. This CDR3 has 14 amino acids. With V trimmed by 8 bases and J by 10 bases, 6 bases remained unmatched. CDR3 protein: CASGTSGRLGEQFF. In DNA, the CDR3 is TGTGCCAGCGGGACTAGCGGGAGGCTGGGGGAGCAGTTCTTC.

This chain links TRBV27 with TRBJ1-2, with D possibly TRBD1 on 6 matching bases. CDR1 MNHEY and CDR2 SMNVEV come from the germline V gene (reference sequence). This CDR3 is built from 15 residues. V was clipped by 5 bases and J by 0 bases, with 13 bases between them. The CDR3 loop is CASSPWTVANYGYTF. The CDR3 coding sequence is TGTGCCAGCAGTCCCTGGACAGTTGCTAACTATGGCTACACCTTC.

The gene calls are TRBV7-8 and TRBJ1-4, with unresolved D. CDR1 and CDR2 from the germline V gene are SGHVS and FQNEAQ. V was trimmed by 6 bases and J by 8 bases, leaving 19 bases between them. The CDR3 sequence is 15 residues long. The CDR3 bases are TGTGCCAGCAGGGAGGATACGGGGAGGAGAGAAAAACTGTTTTTT. Its translation is CASREDTGRREKLFF.

CDR3 region: CASSPDRHTGGVNTEAFF. The CDR3, as DNA: TGTGCCAGCAGCCCCGACCGGCATACGGGGGGAGTGAACACTGAAGCTTTCTTT. This chain connects TRBV11-2 to TRBJ1-1; a possible D gene is TRBD1 (5 bases). Between the trimmed V and J ends, which lost 5 bases and 0 bases, there was a span of 22 bases. This CDR3 is built from 18 residues. Germline V gives CDR1 SGHAT, CDR2 FQNNGV.

The rearrangement links TRBV30 to TRBJ1-3; a weak D match, TRBD1 (6 bases). The V gene lost 4 bases and the J gene lost 2 bases, with 15 bases spanning the gap. This CDR3 is 15 amino acids long. CDR1 is GTSNPN, CDR2 SVGIG, per germline (reference sequence). The CDR3 DNA follows: TGTGCCTGGACCCTTCTGGGGACACCTGGAAACACCATATATTTT. Amino acid sequence: CAWTLLGTPGNTIYF.

The rearrangement uses TRBV3-1 (or the pseudogene TRBV3-2) and TRBJ2-7; possibly TRBD1 for D (5 bases). V dropped 2 bases and J dropped 2 bases, with 16 bases sitting between them. CDR3 length: 16 amino acids. CDR1 and CDR2 from the germline V gene are LGHDT and YNNKEL (reference sequence). CDR3 amino acids: CASSQFPQGLTYEQYF. The CDR3 nucleotides are TGTGCCAGCAGCCAATTCCCCCAGGGTCTGACCTACGAGCAGTACTTC.

CDR3 DNA sequence: TGTGCCATCAGTGGGAAGGGGTCAGATACGCAGTATTTT. Protein sequence: CAISGKGSDTQYF. This chain joins TRBV10-3 and TRBJ2-3, with D perhaps TRBD1 (5 bases). V lost 4 bases and J 4 bases, leaving 9 bases between the germline ends. The CDR3 sequence is 13 residues long. Looked up from germline, CDR1 is ENHRY and CDR2 is SYGVKD.

The chain recombines TRBV7-9 with TRBJ2-1; 7 positions agree with TRBD2. This CDR3 has 16 residues. CDR1 is SEHNR and CDR2 is FQNEAQ in the germline V gene (reference sequence). The ends lost 4 bases at V and 0 bases at J; junction bases unmatched: 6. CDR3 sequence: CASSSGTTSSYNEQFF. CDR3 DNA sequence: TGTGCCAGCAGCTCCGGGACTACTAGCTCCTACAATGAGCAGTTCTTC.

This rearrangement joins TRBV27 to TRBJ2-3; a weak D match, TRBD2 (6 bases). The germline CDR1 and CDR2 sequences are MNHEY and SMNVEV (reference sequence). The V end lost 3 bases, the J end lost 6 bases, and 22 bases lay between the germline ends. CDR3 size: 17 residues. The CDR3 coding sequence is TGTGCCAGCAGTTTTTTCGCTAGCGACTCTCTCGTCGATACGCAGTATTTT. It codes for CASSFFASDSLVDTQYF.

This clone was found once. The V and J genes are TRBV3-1 (or the pseudogene TRBV3-2) and TRBJ2-1; 7 bases align to TRBD1. The V and J ends lost 1 base and 1 base, in that order; junction bases with no gene match: 4. The CDR3 loop spans 16 amino acids. CDR1 LGHDT and CDR2 YNNKEL come from the germline V gene (reference sequence). This CDR3 reads CASSQVSGQSYNEQFF. CDR3 coding DNA: TGTGCCAGCAGCCAAGTGTCGGGACAGTCCTACAATGAGCAGTTCTTC.

Note on this clone: A junction boundary mismatches the germline segment, possibly from a read error. The chain has TRBV10-3 and TRBJ2-1, with D perhaps TRBD2 (6 bases). The CDR3 loop spans 16 amino acids. Germline V CDR1 and CDR2: ENHRY, SYGVKD. The DNA for the CDR3 is TGTGCCATCGGCGCTTCCGATTCCGGGAGATACAGTGAGCAGTTCTTC. This translates into CAIGASDSGRYSEQFF.

This clone was counted once. The chain joins TRBV4-3 to TRBJ2-7; TRBD2 agrees at 15 bases. Germline-derived CDR1 and CDR2 are LGHNA and YSLEER. J lost 7 bases, V lost 3 bases, and 1 base had no gene match. CDR3 length: 14 amino acids. The CDR3 sequence: CASSQGLAGGEQYF. As DNA, the CDR3 is TGCGCCAGCAGCCAGGGACTAGCGGGAGGAGAGCAGTACTTC.

The chain carries TRBV3-1 (or the pseudogene TRBV3-2) and TRBJ1-2; D possibly corresponds to TRBD1 (5 bases). V was shortened by 4 bases and J by 3 bases, with 12 bases between the two germline ends. The germline gives CDR1 LGHDT, CDR2 YNNKEL (reference sequence). This CDR3 spans 14 amino acids. CDR3: CASSRPGGDYGYTF. The CDR3 region has the DNA TGTGCCAGCAGCCGACCTGGGGGGGACTATGGCTACACCTTC.

This clone was detected only a few times. The chain recombines TRBV15 with TRBJ2-1; 11 bases agree with TRBD2. Losses at the gene ends were 0 bases for V and 7 bases for J; bases not matched to a gene: 5. This CDR3 contains 16 residues. CDR1 is LNHNV, CDR2 YYDKDF, per germline (reference sequence). The CDR3 nucleotides are TGTGCCACCAGCAGAGATAGTCTAGCGGGAGGAAATGAGCAGTTCTTC. The encoded protein is CATSRDSLAGGNEQFF.

V usage is TRBV18 and J usage is TRBJ2-2; 8 positions match TRBD1. The CDR3 is 15 amino acids. Germline trimming cut 3 bases from V and 0 bases from J; bases unmatched to any gene: 0. CDR1 and CDR2 (germline): KGHSH, LQKENI. The CDR3, as DNA: TGTGCCAGCTCACCGGACAGGGCGAACACCGGGGAGCTGTTTTTT. This sequence encodes CASSPDRANTGELFF.

The rearrangement uses TRBV10-3 and TRBJ1-1, with D perhaps matching TRBD1 (5 bases). CDR3 length: 12 residues. The ends were cut back, 2 bases at V and 6 bases at J, with 7 bases in the middle. CDR1 ENHRY and CDR2 SYGVKD come from the germline V gene. CDR3 DNA sequence: TGTGCCATCAGTGAGGGGGCATCTGAAGCTTTCTTT. Encoded protein: CAISEGASEAFF.

The gene calls are TRBV28 and TRBJ1-4; TRBD1 matches 7 bases. The CDR3 is 15 amino acids. V lost 11 bases to trimming and J lost 4 bases; unmatched junction nucleotides: 13. The germline gives CDR1 MDHEN, CDR2 SYDVKM. CDR3 nucleotides: TGTGCCCGCGACCCGTACAGGGGACTTAATGAAAAACTGTTTTTT. Its protein product is CARDPYRGLNEKLFF.

This rearrangement joins TRBV5-4 to TRBJ1-4; D perhaps matches TRBD1 (6 bases). Germline lookup yields CDR1 SGHNT and CDR2 YYREEE (reference sequence). Between the trimmed V and J ends, which lost 5 bases and 4 bases, there was a span of 9 bases. This CDR3 is built from 13 residues. The CDR3, as DNA: TGTGCCAGCAGGATAGGGGGTAATGAAAAACTGTTTTTT. Protein product: CASRIGGNEKLFF.